The present T cell receptor (beta chain) was sequenced within a study of post-analysis software for immune sequencing data. About the study: Relapsing-remitting, secondary progressive and progressive-relapsing multiple sclerosis were all included among the disease courses.

The CDR3 sequence is 15 residues long. V lost 5 bases and J lost 6; bases outside the gene matches: 8. Unique molecular identifiers tagged the TCR beta cDNA libraries. TCRdb analysed the PCR reads with MiXCR anew, one entry per CDR3 protein. This repertoire shows about 620,000 distinct CDR3 sequences, around 40% found once; its top ten account for approximately 1.7%. Details on this clonotype: The antigen remains unidentified.

Broader study findings: Multiple sclerosis patients showed significantly lower normalized Chao1 diversity than controls did. A few TRBV segments occurring more often in patients than controls included TRBV5-6, TRBV5-1 and TRBV20-1. By F measure, strong co-clustering occurred among samples prepared in the same batch.

The gene calls are TRBV12-3 or TRBV12-4 and TRBJ2-2; 8 nucleotides line up with TRBD1. What was sequenced was blood. This receptor was obtained from a girl aged 10 to 17 with multiple sclerosis. Here the CDR3 reads CASSDNRGRSGELFF. The DNA for the CDR3 is TGTGCCAGCAGTGATAACAGGGGGAGGTCCGGGGAGCTGTTTTTT.